This T cell receptor beta chain is from a study of blood T cell repertoires in COVID-19. Overall study: T cells, B-cell-depleted T cells, or PBMCs supplied cDNA or gDNA.

This CDR3 contains 16 residues. Germline V CDR1 and CDR2: LGHDT, YNNKEL (reference sequence). Trimming took 5 bases from V and 0 from J; bases not matched to a gene: 7. Per the study methods: Nucleated cell number was recorded as an estimate derived from reference gene primer amplification. Sequencing was performed with immunoSEQ multiplex PCR; in TCRdb, only in-frame clones are kept and a portion is missing. V and J calls and clone size are given by that table; D and trimming were obtained from the DNA. The data hold 100,000 or so clones, with almost 95% observed a single time. This clone was recorded once.

The origin of this receptor is a man aged 50-60 years with active COVID-19. Source material: peripheral blood. This chain connects TRBV3-1 (or the pseudogene TRBV3-2) to TRBJ2-3, with 8 positions matching TRBD1. In DNA, the CDR3 is TGTGCCAGCAGCACCCGACAGGGGCCAAGCACAGATACGCAGTATTTT. Translation: CASSTRQGPSTDTQYF.